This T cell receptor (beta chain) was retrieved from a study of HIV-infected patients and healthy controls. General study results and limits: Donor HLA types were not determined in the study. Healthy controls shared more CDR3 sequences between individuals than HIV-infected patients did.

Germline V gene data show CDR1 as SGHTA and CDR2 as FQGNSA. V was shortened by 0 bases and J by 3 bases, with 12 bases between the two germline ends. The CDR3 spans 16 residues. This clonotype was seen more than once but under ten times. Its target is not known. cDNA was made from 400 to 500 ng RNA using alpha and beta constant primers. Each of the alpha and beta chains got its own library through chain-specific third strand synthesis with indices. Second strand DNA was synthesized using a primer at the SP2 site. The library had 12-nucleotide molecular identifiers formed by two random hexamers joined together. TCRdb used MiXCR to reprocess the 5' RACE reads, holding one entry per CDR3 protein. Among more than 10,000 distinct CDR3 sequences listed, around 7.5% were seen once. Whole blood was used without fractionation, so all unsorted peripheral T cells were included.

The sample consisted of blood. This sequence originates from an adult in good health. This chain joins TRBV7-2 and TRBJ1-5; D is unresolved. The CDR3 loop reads CASSLAATPNNQPQHF. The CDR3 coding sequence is TGTGCCAGCAGCTTAGCAGCGACACCGAACAATCAGCCCCAGCATTTT.